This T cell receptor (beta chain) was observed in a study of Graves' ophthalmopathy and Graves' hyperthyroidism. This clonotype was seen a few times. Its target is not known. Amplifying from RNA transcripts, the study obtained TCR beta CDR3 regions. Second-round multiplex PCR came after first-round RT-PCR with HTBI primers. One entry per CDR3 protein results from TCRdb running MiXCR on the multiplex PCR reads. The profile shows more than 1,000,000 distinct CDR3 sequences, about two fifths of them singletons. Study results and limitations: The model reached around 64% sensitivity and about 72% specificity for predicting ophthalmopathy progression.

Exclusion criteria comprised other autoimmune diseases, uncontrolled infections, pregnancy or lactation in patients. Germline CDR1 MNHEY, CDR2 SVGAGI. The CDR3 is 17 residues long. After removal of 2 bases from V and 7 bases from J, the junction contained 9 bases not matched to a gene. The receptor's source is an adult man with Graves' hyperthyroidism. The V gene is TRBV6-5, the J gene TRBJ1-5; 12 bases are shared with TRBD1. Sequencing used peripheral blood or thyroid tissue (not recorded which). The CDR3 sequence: CASSYTLGTGGGQPQHF. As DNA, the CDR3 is TGTGCCAGCAGTTACACCCTTGGGACAGGGGGCGGCCAGCCCCAGCATTTT.